A single sample is the source of the 27 T cell receptor beta chains below, sequenced in a study of blood T cell repertoires in COVID-19 (dated by TCRdb to between 2020 and 2021). The library was generated by the immunoSEQ multiplex PCR assay. Entries here come from immuneACCESS through TCRdb and include only in-frame sequences with V and J called. Some clones fail to appear in such tables; in the studies checked, an unresolved V gene covers under half of the shortfall, and the cause of the remainder is unknown. This sample holds about 160,000 clones; around 74% were observed only once. The ten largest clones capture 2.8% of the sample. Sequencing was done on a sample of peripheral blood. These receptors were collected from a man in his sixties or seventies with acute or convalescent COVID-19.

This clone was detected a few times. V gene TRBV4-1 combines with J gene TRBJ2-5; D perhaps matches TRBD2 (6 bases). The CDR3 covers 15 residues. Germline CDR1 MGHRA, CDR2 YSYEKL. The V gene lost 1 base and the J gene lost 2 bases, with 11 bases spanning the gap. The CDR3 sequence: CASSQAIRGQETQYF. CDR3 in DNA: TGCGCCAGCAGCCAAGCAATCCGGGGGCAAGAGACCCAGTACTTC.

The V and J genes are TRBV11-1 and TRBJ1-6; D remains unclear. Germline V CDR1 and CDR2: SGHAT, FQDESV (reference sequence). V dropped 2 bases and J dropped 10 bases, with 12 bases sitting between them. The CDR3 consists of 14 residues. The CDR3 reads CASSLSSVGSPLHF. The CDR3 nucleotides read TGTGCCAGCAGCTTAAGCAGCGTCGGGTCACCCCTCCACTTT.

V and J are TRBV19 and TRBJ2-7, with 9 bases that match TRBD1. Germline CDR1 reads LNHDA; CDR2 reads SQIVND (reference sequence). The CDR3 has 14 amino acids. The V segment lost 6 bases and the J segment 2 bases; nucleotides outside the gene matches: 5. CDR3 sequence reads: CASRPGTGPYEQYF. CDR3 nucleotide sequence: TGTGCCAGTAGACCCGGGACAGGGCCCTACGAGCAGTACTTC.

This sequence joins TRBV11-2 and TRBJ2-1; 12 bases map to TRBD2. The length of the CDR3 is 16 residues. Germline V lookup: CDR1 SGHAT, CDR2 FQNNGV. V lost 5 bases to trimming and J lost 7 bases; unmatched junction nucleotides: 9. In nucleotides, the CDR3 is TGTGCCAGCAGCGCCTCTCTAGCGGGAGGGCCAAATGAGCAGTTCTTC. It encodes CASSASLAGGPNEQFF.

V and J are TRBV7-6 and TRBJ1-3; D gene unclear. The CDR3 has 15 amino acids. CDR1 SGHVS and CDR2 FNYEAQ come from the germline V gene. Trimming cost V 5 bases and J 2 bases, with 13 bases left between them. DNA of the CDR3: TGTGCCAGCAGCACCCAGGTGGCAACTGGAAACACCATATATTTT. As protein: CASSTQVATGNTIYF.

The V gene is TRBV27, the J gene TRBJ1-1; D is perhaps TRBD1 (5 bases). The CDR3 is 14 residues long. Trimming pared 8 bases from V and 4 bases from J, leaving 17 bases between. The germline CDR1 and CDR2 sequences are MNHEY and SMNVEV (reference sequence). CDR3 DNA: TGTGCCAGCTGTCCTGGTGCAGGGTCCACTGAAGCTTTCTTT. Its protein product is CASCPGAGSTEAFF.

The chain joins TRBV4-2 to TRBJ2-4; unclear D gene. The CDR3 extends over 14 amino acids. Trimming shortened V by 3 bases and J by 2 bases, and 8 bases separated the two germline ends. CDR1 is LGHNA and CDR2 is YNFKEQ in the germline V gene. The CDR3 coding sequence is TGTGCCAGCAGCCACCTAACCACCAAAAACATTCAGTACTTC. The encoded protein is CASSHLTTKNIQYF.

The chain links TRBV4-3 to TRBJ2-7; D is ambiguous. The length of the CDR3 is 14 residues. V lost 0 bases and J 3 bases, leaving 9 bases between the germline ends. From germline, CDR1 is LGHNA and CDR2 YSLEER. The DNA of the CDR3 is TGCGCCAGCAGCCAAGATTTGAACGGCTACGAGCAGTACTTC. This codes for CASSQDLNGYEQYF.

The chain is built from TRBV10-3 and TRBJ2-7; 12 positions agree with TRBD2. CDR3 length: 16 amino acids. With V trimmed by 4 bases and J by 4 bases, 8 bases remained unmatched. Germline CDR1 ENHRY, CDR2 SYGVKD. The chain's CDR3 is CAISVGLAGGLYEQYF. The CDR3 DNA reads as TGTGCCATCAGTGTGGGGCTAGCGGGAGGGCTTTACGAGCAGTACTTC.

The chain recombines TRBV19 with TRBJ1-5; 7 nucleotides agree with TRBD1. This CDR3 comprises 15 residues. Germline assignment: CDR1 LNHDA and CDR2 SQIVND (reference sequence). V shed 9 bases and J 7 bases; nucleotides not matched to a gene: 15. The CDR3 here is CASDSEGAGRQPQHF. The CDR3 bases are TGTGCCAGCGATTCCGAGGGGGCCGGCCGGCAGCCCCAGCATTTT.

This clone showed up just once. The rearrangement uses TRBV6-5 and TRBJ1-4; 8 bases are a match to TRBD1. Germline CDR1 reads MNHEY; CDR2 reads SVGAGI. The CDR3 contains 14 residues. V lost 6 bases to trimming and J lost 5 bases; unmatched junction nucleotides: 5. CDR3 loop: CASRGTGGNEKLFF. DNA for the CDR3: TGTGCCAGCAGGGGAACAGGGGGGAATGAAAAACTGTTTTTT.

The chain is built from TRBV3-1 (or the pseudogene TRBV3-2) and TRBJ2-3; 8 bases line up with TRBD2. Germline CDR1 reads LGHDT; CDR2 reads YNNKEL (reference sequence). This CDR3 is 15 amino acids long. Germline trimming cut 3 bases from V and 2 bases from J; bases unmatched to any gene: 4. CDR3 DNA: TGTGCCAGCAGCCATAGGCGGGGGGCCACAGATACGCAGTATTTT. Translated, it gives CASSHRRGATDTQYF.

The chain employs TRBV7-9 and TRBJ2-3, with a possible D match to TRBD2 (8 bases). Trimming stripped 1 base from V and 5 bases from J, with 22 bases between. Germline-derived CDR1 and CDR2 are SEHNR and FQNEAQ (reference sequence). This CDR3 spans 18 amino acids. CDR3 sequence reads: CASSLGPGGSGSGDTQYF. CDR3 coding DNA: TGTGCCAGCAGCTTAGGGCCAGGGGGAAGCGGGAGTGGAGATACGCAGTATTTT. The variable domain in full, with the rest retrieved from reference TRBV7-9 and TRBJ2-3, is DTGVSQNPRHKITKRGQNVTFRCDPISEHNRLYWYRQTLGQGPEFLTYFQNEAQLEKSRLLSDRFSAERPKGSFSTLEIQRTEQGDSAMYLCASSLGPGGSGSGDTQYFGPGTRLTVL.

This clone was observed once. The chain carries TRBV5-1 and TRBJ2-3; TRBD2 aligns across 12 bases. Germline values: CDR1 SGHRS, CDR2 YFSETQ. The V and J ends lost 0 bases and 4 bases, in that order; junction bases with no gene match: 6. This CDR3 has 17 residues. CDR3: CASSLVASGRGADTQYF. The CDR3 nucleotides read TGCGCCAGCAGCTTGGTGGCTAGCGGGAGGGGTGCAGATACGCAGTATTTT.

This rearrangement joins TRBV12-3 or TRBV12-4 to TRBJ2-7; possible D gene TRBD1, 6 bases. The V gene lost 2 bases and the J gene lost 5 bases, with 7 bases spanning the gap. The CDR3 has 12 amino acids. CDR3 sequence (DNA): TGTGCCAGCAGTTTACAGGGGAACGAGCAGTACTTC. Its translation is CASSLQGNEQYF.

The chain carries TRBV11-2 and TRBJ2-7; D perhaps matches TRBD2 (6 bases). Trimming removed 5 bases at V and 3 bases at J, with 14 bases between. The CDR3 is 14 amino acids. Germline CDR1 and CDR2: SGHAT and FQNNGV. This CDR3 reads CASSVAGPDYEQYF. DNA for the CDR3: TGTGCCAGCAGCGTGGCGGGGCCGGACTACGAGCAGTACTTC.

This clone was picked up a small number of times. The chain carries TRBV7-2 and TRBJ2-2; unclear D gene. This CDR3 is built from 15 residues. Germline CDR1 SGHTA, CDR2 FQGNSA. Trimming left V 3 bases short and J 0 bases short, with 8 bases between. CDR3 loop: CASSFRYPNTGELFF. The DNA for the CDR3 is TGTGCCAGCAGCTTTCGTTATCCGAACACCGGGGAGCTGTTTTTT.

This clone was picked up many times. Other DNA sequences in this sample translate to the same CDR3. The chain recombines TRBV7-7 with TRBJ2-2; weak D call: TRBD2 (6 bases). CDR3 length equals 14 residues. The germline V gene has CDR1 SSHAT and CDR2 FNYEAQ (reference sequence). Trimming stripped 5 bases from V and 6 bases from J, with 13 bases between. The CDR3 loop is CASSRRTGAGELFF. The CDR3 DNA sequence: TGTGCCAGCAGCCGCCGGACGGGGGCCGGGGAGCTGTTTTTT.

The chain employs TRBV18 and TRBJ2-5; D is uncertain. The V end was cut by 4 bases, the J end by 0 bases, with 6 bases between. The CDR3 covers 13 residues. CDR1 and CDR2 from the germline V gene are KGHSH and LQKENI. CDR3 region: CASSQLHQETQYF. As DNA, the CDR3 is TGTGCCAGCTCACAGCTTCACCAAGAGACCCAGTACTTC.

J is TRBJ2-3 and V is TRBV6-5, with 7 positions matching TRBD1. Germline trimming cut 6 bases from V and 4 bases from J; bases unmatched to any gene: 4. This CDR3 is built from 13 residues. CDR1 is MNHEY, CDR2 SVGAGI, per germline. In nucleotides, the CDR3 is TGTGCCAGCAGGGGGACAGTACCAGATACGCAGTATTTT. Translating it yields CASRGTVPDTQYF.

The CDR3 nucleotides read TGTGCCAGCAGGAACAGGGTCGCTGGAAACACCATATATTTT. It translates to CASRNRVAGNTIYF. V usage is TRBV5-6 and J usage is TRBJ1-3; D perhaps matches TRBD1 (6 bases). Germline CDR1 SGHDT, CDR2 YYEEEE. The CDR3 sequence is 14 residues long. V gave up 5 bases and J gave up 2 bases, with 11 bases separating them. Combining the CDR3 with reference TRBV5-6 and TRBJ1-3 gives the whole variable domain DAGVTQSPTHLIKTRGQQVTLRCSPKSGHDTVSWYQQALGQGPQFIFQYYEEEERQRGNFPDRFSGHQFPNYSSELNVNALLLGDSALYLCASRNRVAGNTIYFGEGSWLTVV.

The V and J genes are TRBV14 and TRBJ2-7, with a possible D match to TRBD2 (5 bases). CDR3 size: 13 residues. Trimming left V 5 bases short and J 4 bases short, with 12 bases between. CDR1 is SGHDN, CDR2 FVKESK, per germline. This CDR3 reads CASSIGLGYEQYF. CDR3 DNA sequence: TGTGCCAGCAGCATCGGACTTGGTTACGAGCAGTACTTC.

This clone was recorded once. The CDR3 region has the DNA TGTGCCAGCAGGCCAGTCACCACAGATACGCAGTATTTT. Amino acid sequence: CASRPVTTDTQYF. V usage is TRBV27 and J usage is TRBJ2-3; D call uncertain. V was pared by 6 bases and J by 2 bases, with 9 bases between. Germline V CDR1 and CDR2: MNHEY, SMNVEV (reference sequence). The CDR3 consists of 13 residues.

The chain combines TRBV19 with TRBJ2-3, with a weak D call TRBD2 (6 bases). Germline V CDR1 and CDR2: LNHDA, SQIVND (reference sequence). With 7 bases removed from V and 1 base from J, the gap between germline ends came to 9 bases. This CDR3 is built from 13 residues. The CDR3 protein is CASKVAGTDTQYF. CDR3 nucleotide sequence: TGTGCCAGTAAGGTAGCGGGCACAGATACGCAGTATTTT.

Only a few counts were recorded for this clone. This chain links TRBV3-1 (or the pseudogene TRBV3-2) with TRBJ2-3; 11 nucleotides agree with TRBD2. Trimming cost V 4 bases and J 2 bases; bases outside gene matches: 5. This CDR3 has 16 amino acids. Germline V gene sequence: CDR1 LGHDT, CDR2 YNNKEL (reference sequence). The DNA for the CDR3 is TGTGCCAGCAGCCTCAGACTAGCGGGGAACACAGATACGCAGTATTTT. It translates to CASSLRLAGNTDTQYF.

CDR3 in DNA: TGTGCCAGCAGCCCTAACAGCGGGAGTGGCTTCAATGAGCAGTTCTTC. The encoded protein is CASSPNSGSGFNEQFF. The chain combines TRBV9 with TRBJ2-1; 8 bases fit TRBD2. This CDR3 has 16 residues. Trimming at V came to 4 bases and at J to 6 bases, leaving 12 bases not matched to a gene. Looked up from germline, CDR1 is SGDLS and CDR2 is YYNGEE.

This chain links TRBV28 with TRBJ2-6; no definite D call. The V and J ends lost 5 bases and 2 bases respectively, with 7 bases between them. The CDR3 is 14 amino acids. Germline CDR1 MDHEN, CDR2 SYDVKM. CDR3 coding DNA: TGTGCCAGCAGTCGCGTCCCTGGGGCCAACGTCCTGACTTTC. It yields the protein CASSRVPGANVLTF. Drawing the rest from reference TRBV28 and TRBJ2-6, the complete variable domain is DVKVTQSSRYLVKRTGEKVFLECVQDMDHENMFWYRQDPGLGLRLIYFSYDVKMKEKGDIPEGYSVSREKKERFSLILESASTNQTSMYLCASSRVPGANVLTFGAGSRLTVL.